The source of this T cell receptor (beta chain) is a study of shared clonotypes between healthy human individuals. With respect to this clone: Its antigen is currently unknown.

Method: immunoSEQ multiplex PCR; TCRdb's copy keeps in-frame clones and lacks some. Of 600,000 to 750,000 clones listed, roughly 70% are singletons. Germline trimming cut 0 bases from V and 3 bases from J; bases unmatched to any gene: 8. The CDR3 loop spans 16 amino acids. Germline V gene data show CDR1 as MNHEY and CDR2 as SVGAGI. Study conclusions and caveats: For naive CD4 cells, 4% to 5% of clonotypes were shared across a handful of donors. Generation probabilities of non-shared clonotypes were lower (relative to those shared by all four donors).

The sample comprised memory CD4+ T cells sorted from blood. This sample's subset: CD45RA-negative fraction. The TCR was taken from a woman aged 25 to 39 in good health. The chain recombines TRBV6-5 with TRBJ2-7; 7 bases agree with TRBD2. The CDR3 nucleotides are TGTGCCAGCAGTTACTCGGGAGGGAGGGCTGTCTACGAGCAGTACTTC. Translation: CASSYSGGRAVYEQYF.